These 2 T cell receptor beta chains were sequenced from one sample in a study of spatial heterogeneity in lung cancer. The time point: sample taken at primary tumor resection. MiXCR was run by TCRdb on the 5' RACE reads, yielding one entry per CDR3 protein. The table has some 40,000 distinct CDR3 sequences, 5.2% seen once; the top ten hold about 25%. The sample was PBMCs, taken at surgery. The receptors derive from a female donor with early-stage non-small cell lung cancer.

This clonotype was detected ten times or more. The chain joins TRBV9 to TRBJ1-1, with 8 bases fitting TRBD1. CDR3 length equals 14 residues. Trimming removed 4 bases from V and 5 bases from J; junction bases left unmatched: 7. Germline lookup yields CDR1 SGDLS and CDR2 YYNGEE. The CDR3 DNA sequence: TGTGCCAGCAGCCCGCAGGGGGCGAGTACTGAAGCTTTCTTT. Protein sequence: CASSPQGASTEAFF.

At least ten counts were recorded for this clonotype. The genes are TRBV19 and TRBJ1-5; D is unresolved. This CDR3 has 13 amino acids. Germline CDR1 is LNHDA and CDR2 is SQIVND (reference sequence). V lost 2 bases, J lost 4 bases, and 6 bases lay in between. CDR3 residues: CASSIRENQPQHF. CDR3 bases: TGTGCCAGTAGTATACGTGAAAATCAGCCCCAGCATTTT.